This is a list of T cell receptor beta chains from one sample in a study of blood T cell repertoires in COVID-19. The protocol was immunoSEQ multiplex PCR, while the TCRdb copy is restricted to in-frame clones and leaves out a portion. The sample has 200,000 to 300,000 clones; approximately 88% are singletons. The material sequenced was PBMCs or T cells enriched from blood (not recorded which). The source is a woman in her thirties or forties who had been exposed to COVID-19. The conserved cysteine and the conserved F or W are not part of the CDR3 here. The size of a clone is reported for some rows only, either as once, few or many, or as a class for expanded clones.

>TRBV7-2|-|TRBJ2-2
ASSLFMNTGELF
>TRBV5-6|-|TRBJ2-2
ASSLESLTGELF
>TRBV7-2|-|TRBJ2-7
ASSLSGLGVNEQY
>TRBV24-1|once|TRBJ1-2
ATSHAANYGYT
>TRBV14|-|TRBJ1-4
ASSQRTGGLGKLF
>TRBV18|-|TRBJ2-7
ASSPDMIYEQY
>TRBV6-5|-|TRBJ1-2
ASSNNNYGYT
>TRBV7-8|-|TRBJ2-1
ASRLGTSGYNEQF
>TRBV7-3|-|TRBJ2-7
ASSLRRGHEQY
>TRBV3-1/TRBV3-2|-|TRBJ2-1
ASSQPGLANEQF
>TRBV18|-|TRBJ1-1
ASSGGLNTEAF
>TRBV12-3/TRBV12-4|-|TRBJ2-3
ASSGTGADTQY
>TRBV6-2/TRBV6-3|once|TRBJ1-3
ASSYYSGNTIY
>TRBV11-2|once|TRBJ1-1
ASIQTGNTEAF
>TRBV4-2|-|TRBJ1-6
ASSQDQIRDGSPLH
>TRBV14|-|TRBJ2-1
ASSQVVLAGAGVYNEQF
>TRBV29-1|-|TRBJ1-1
SVRATAMNTEAF
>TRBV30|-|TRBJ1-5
AWATGGNQPQH
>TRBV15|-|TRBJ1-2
ATSRNQGVNYGYT
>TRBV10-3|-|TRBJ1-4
AIKEQGGDEKLF
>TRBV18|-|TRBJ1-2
ASSPADTFYGYT
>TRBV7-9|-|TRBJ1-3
ASSLGASGNTIY
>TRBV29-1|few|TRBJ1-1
SVVTSGANTEAF
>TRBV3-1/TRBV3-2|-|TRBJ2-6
ASSHGLAGGPSGANVLT
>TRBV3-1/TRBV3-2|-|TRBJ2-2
ASSRVGLAGANTGELF
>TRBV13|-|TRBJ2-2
ASSLFSAGGKTGELF
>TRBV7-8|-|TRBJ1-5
ASSFSNNQPQH
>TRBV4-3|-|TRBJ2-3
ASSQGFGTSTDTQY
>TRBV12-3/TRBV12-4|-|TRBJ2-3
ASSDPEDTQY
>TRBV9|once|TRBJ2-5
ASSPGLAETQY
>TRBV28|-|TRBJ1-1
ASSLLFGQGTEAF
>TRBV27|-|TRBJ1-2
ASSAGTGSFGYT
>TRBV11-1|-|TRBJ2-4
ASSLALEGVQY
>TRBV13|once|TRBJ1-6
ASSPGGNSPLH
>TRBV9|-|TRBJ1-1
ASSGWGDEAF
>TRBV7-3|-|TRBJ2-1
ASSRQGPLSPGNEQF
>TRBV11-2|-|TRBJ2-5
ASSSRGAGHQETQY
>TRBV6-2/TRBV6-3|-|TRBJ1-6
ASSHHRGSLSPLH
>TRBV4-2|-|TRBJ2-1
ASSQEDRGNEQF
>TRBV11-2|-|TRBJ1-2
ASSLLTGDWDGYT
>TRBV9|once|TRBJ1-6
ASSVAVNSPLH
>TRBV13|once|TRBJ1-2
ASSLASNYGYT
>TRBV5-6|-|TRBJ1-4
ASSTSGGRGEKLF
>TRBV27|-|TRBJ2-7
ASSFSGWGRAKSPGYEQY
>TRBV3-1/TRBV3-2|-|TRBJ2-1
ASSQDWGGTEQF
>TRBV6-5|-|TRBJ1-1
ASSYSILHTEAF
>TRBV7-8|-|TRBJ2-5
ASSLQGLAGEGTQY
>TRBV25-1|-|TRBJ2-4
ASSESKRGGSKNIQY
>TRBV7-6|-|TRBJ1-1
ASSSGTGFTEAF
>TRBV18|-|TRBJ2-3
ASSPTGVSDTQY
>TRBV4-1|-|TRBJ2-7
ASSFSQGAYEQY
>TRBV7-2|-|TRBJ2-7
ASSLGPPRTSGAEQY
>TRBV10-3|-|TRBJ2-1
AISDPGTSVRQF
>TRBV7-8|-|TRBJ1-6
ASSLGLIGTGDSPLH
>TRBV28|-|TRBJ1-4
ASSLEGATNEKLF
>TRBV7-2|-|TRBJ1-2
ASSLVGSGSHGYT
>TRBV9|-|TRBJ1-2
ASSVVGVGRGVPSYT
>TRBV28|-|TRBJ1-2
ASFSGGKNYGYT
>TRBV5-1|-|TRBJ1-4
ASSADSLDEKLF
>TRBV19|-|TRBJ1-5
ASSIVVKFGADSNQPQH